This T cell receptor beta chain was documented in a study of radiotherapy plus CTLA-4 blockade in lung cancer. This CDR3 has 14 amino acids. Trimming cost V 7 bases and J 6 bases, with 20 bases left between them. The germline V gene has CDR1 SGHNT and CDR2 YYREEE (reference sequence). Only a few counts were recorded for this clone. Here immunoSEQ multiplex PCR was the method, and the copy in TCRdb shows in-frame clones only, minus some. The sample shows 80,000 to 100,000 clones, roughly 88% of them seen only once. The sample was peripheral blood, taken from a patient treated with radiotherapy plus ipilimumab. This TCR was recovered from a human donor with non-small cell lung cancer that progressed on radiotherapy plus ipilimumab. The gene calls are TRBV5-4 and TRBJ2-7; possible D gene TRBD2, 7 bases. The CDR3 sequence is CASARGGPDREQYF. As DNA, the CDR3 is TGTGCCAGCGCCAGGGGAGGGCCGGACCGCGAGCAGTACTTC.